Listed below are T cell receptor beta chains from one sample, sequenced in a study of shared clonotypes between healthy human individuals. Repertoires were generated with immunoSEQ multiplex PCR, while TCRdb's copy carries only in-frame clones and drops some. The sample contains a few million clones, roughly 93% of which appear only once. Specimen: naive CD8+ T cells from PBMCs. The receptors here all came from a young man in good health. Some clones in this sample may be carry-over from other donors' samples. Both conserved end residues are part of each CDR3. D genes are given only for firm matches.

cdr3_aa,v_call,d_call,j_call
CASSDIANTEAFF,TRBV6-1,NA,TRBJ1-1
CASKGAVEKLFF,TRBV27,TRBD1,TRBJ1-4
CASSLGGSPYEQYF,TRBV27,NA,TRBJ2-7
CASSLPRTAPTYEQYF,TRBV28,NA,TRBJ2-7
CASSVHVAGENTGELFF,TRBV9,TRBD2,TRBJ2-2
CASSEPYNYGYTF,TRBV2,NA,TRBJ1-2
CASSTRTDNQPQHF,TRBV28,NA,TRBJ1-5
CATSISQGARETQYF,TRBV15,TRBD1,TRBJ2-5
CASSLVAEGPDEQYF,TRBV11-1,NA,TRBJ2-7
CASSLESGPLWEQYF,TRBV5-4,NA,TRBJ2-7
CASLIRGAKDTEAFF,TRBV7-2,NA,TRBJ1-1
CASSLGQTGKETQYF,TRBV5-8,NA,TRBJ2-5
CASSVAGRVHEQYF,TRBV7-2,TRBD2,TRBJ2-7
CASSQDPIRGTEAFF,TRBV4-1,NA,TRBJ1-1
CASSLGGEAFF,TRBV28,NA,TRBJ1-1
CASTSSQGAKETQYF,TRBV19,TRBD1,TRBJ2-5
CASSVEVSGYTDTQYF,TRBV9,NA,TRBJ2-3
CASSLEWRRETQYF,TRBV7-9,NA,TRBJ2-5
CASSLGVWAEQYF,TRBV28,NA,TRBJ2-7
CASSPWPSGGPEAYEQYF,TRBV4-1,TRBD2,TRBJ2-7
CASSLRGWEQPQHF,TRBV5-6,NA,TRBJ1-5
CASSLAPRIDYEQYF,TRBV5-4,NA,TRBJ2-7
CASSQVGAPQETQYF,TRBV4-1,NA,TRBJ2-5
CASSHALDEKLFF,TRBV7-9,NA,TRBJ1-4
CASSEARINRGSNQPQHF,TRBV6-1,TRBD1,TRBJ1-5
CASSQAIPGQREYNEQFF,TRBV4-3,TRBD2,TRBJ2-1
CASSFGTVYEQYF,TRBV7-9,TRBD1,TRBJ2-7
CASSKGAEAFF,TRBV25-1,NA,TRBJ1-1